These 22 T cell receptor beta chains were all obtained from the same sample, sequenced in a study of blood T cell repertoires in COVID-19. TCRdb's table, derived via immunoSEQ multiplex PCR, lists solely in-frame clones and lacks some. The sample shows about 90,000 clones, around four fifths of them seen only once. Material: peripheral blood. The origin of the receptors is a human donor in a cohort sampled during active COVID-19.

V is TRBV6-5 and J is TRBJ2-1, with D uncertain. The V end lost 6 bases, the J end lost 8 bases, and 11 bases lay between the germline ends. The germline CDR1 and CDR2 sequences are MNHEY and SVGAGI. The CDR3 is 12 residues long. CDR3 residues: CASSAVGDEQFF. In nucleotides, the CDR3 is TGTGCCAGCAGCGCGGTTGGCGATGAGCAGTTCTTC.

This clone was seen once. The rearrangement links TRBV25-1 to TRBJ2-3; perhaps TRBD1 as D (5 bases). Germline values: CDR1 MGHDK, CDR2 SYGVNS. This CDR3 region has 14 residues. V was clipped by 1 base and J by 3 bases, with 8 bases between them. The CDR3 DNA reads as TGTGCCAGCAGTGAATTCAGGGTTACAGATACGCAGTATTTT. As protein: CASSEFRVTDTQYF. Based on the CDR3 plus reference TRBV25-1 and TRBJ2-3, the full variable domain is EADIYQTPRYLVIGTGKKITLECSQTMGHDKMYWYQQDPGMELHLIHYSYGVNSTEKGDLSSESTVSRIRTEHFPLTLESARPSHTSQYLCASSEFRVTDTQYFGPGTRLTVL.

V gene TRBV7-2 combines with J gene TRBJ2-3; TRBD2 matches 12 bases. The length of the CDR3 is 18 residues. Germline assignment: CDR1 SGHTA and CDR2 FQGNSA. V lost 1 base, J lost 0 bases, and 5 bases stayed unmatched. CDR3 protein: CASSLVTSGGLSTDTQYF. In DNA form, the CDR3 reads TGTGCCAGCAGCTTAGTTACTAGCGGGGGGCTAAGCACAGATACGCAGTATTTT.

The chain is built from TRBV30 and TRBJ1-3; D not certain. In germline, CDR1 is GTSNPN, CDR2 SVGIG (reference sequence). The CDR3 has 15 residues. V lost 2 bases to trimming and J lost 2 bases, with 13 bases between them. DNA for the CDR3: TGTGCCTGGAGTCCCGGACCGGGAACTGGAAACACCATATATTTT. Protein sequence: CAWSPGPGTGNTIYF.

This clone was counted between two and nine times. The V call is TRBV4-2, the J call TRBJ2-1; the D gene is possibly TRBD1 (5 bases). CDR1 LGHNA and CDR2 YNFKEQ come from the germline V gene. The germline V and J ends were trimmed by 2 bases and 0 bases, with 5 bases remaining between them. This CDR3 has 14 residues. This CDR3 reads CASSQRGSYNEQFF. In DNA form, the CDR3 reads TGTGCCAGCAGCCAAAGGGGCTCCTACAATGAGCAGTTCTTC.

V and J are TRBV30 and TRBJ1-2; D is uncertain. The CDR3 runs 11 residues. The V and J ends lost 3 bases and 2 bases respectively, with 4 bases between them. Germline CDR1 and CDR2: GTSNPN and SVGIG (reference sequence). This chain's CDR3 is CAWSTNYGYTF. CDR3 in DNA: TGTGCCTGGAGCACAAACTATGGCTACACCTTC.

This clone has a single count. V gene TRBV9 combines with J gene TRBJ2-3; 9 bases are shared with TRBD2. Germline values: CDR1 SGDLS, CDR2 YYNGEE. V shed 2 bases and J 3 bases; nucleotides not matched to a gene: 13. The CDR3 runs 18 residues. The chain's CDR3 is CASSVRGSGGRLTDTQYF. DNA for the CDR3: TGTGCCAGCAGCGTTAGGGGGAGCGGGGGGCGGCTTACAGATACGCAGTATTTT.

This clone appeared once. This chain uses TRBV5-1 with TRBJ2-5, with 10 bases identical to TRBD1. The germline CDR1 and CDR2 sequences are SGHRS and YFSETQ. Trimming cost V 0 bases and J 4 bases; bases outside gene matches: 3. This CDR3 has 15 residues. CDR3 residues: CASSLGQGAPETQYF. The CDR3 bases are TGCGCCAGCAGCTTGGGACAGGGGGCCCCAGAGACCCAGTACTTC.

The chain uses TRBV6-5 and TRBJ1-1; D is uncertain. V lost 0 bases and J lost 1, with 6 bases in between. Germline lookup yields CDR1 MNHEY and CDR2 SVGAGI. The length of the CDR3 is 14 residues. The CDR3 is CASSYSFQNTEAFF. CDR3 bases: TGTGCCAGCAGTTACTCTTTCCAGAACACTGAAGCTTTCTTT.

This clone was seen a single time. The chain has TRBV5-4 and TRBJ2-5; 10 bases are a match to TRBD2. Germline loops: CDR1 SGHNT, CDR2 YYREEE (reference sequence). V shed 3 bases, J shed 1 base, and the junction held 3 bases outside the gene matches. This CDR3 comprises 15 residues. CDR3 sequence reads: CASSWTSGTQETQYF. The CDR3 DNA reads TGTGCCAGCAGCTGGACTAGCGGAACCCAAGAGACCCAGTACTTC.

The chain employs TRBV4-1 and TRBJ1-2; 8 bases agree with TRBD1. Germline V CDR1 and CDR2: MGHRA, YSYEKL. The trim removed 0 bases at V and 4 bases at J, leaving 7 bases unmatched. The CDR3 runs 16 residues. The CDR3 DNA is TGCGCCAGCAGCCAAGATCTCGGGACAGGTCGCTATGGCTACACCTTC. Encoded protein: CASSQDLGTGRYGYTF.

The chain uses TRBV5-6 and TRBJ2-5, with 8 bases that match TRBD2. The germline V gene has CDR1 SGHDT and CDR2 YYEEEE. V lost 4 bases, J lost 6 bases, and 5 bases stayed unmatched. This CDR3 contains 13 residues. CDR3 region: CASSGSGGQTQYF. CDR3 nucleotides: TGTGCCAGCAGCGGGAGCGGGGGTCAGACCCAGTACTTC.

The gene calls are TRBV30 and TRBJ2-5; TRBD1 might be the D (7 bases). The germline V and J ends were trimmed by 0 bases and 2 bases, with 13 bases remaining between them. This CDR3 is built from 15 residues. CDR1 and CDR2 (germline): GTSNPN, SVGIG (reference sequence). The CDR3 here is CAWSVPSGGQETQYF. The CDR3 DNA reads TGTGCCTGGAGTGTACCGTCAGGGGGGCAAGAGACCCAGTACTTC.

The chain links TRBV28 to TRBJ1-1; D ambiguous. V lost 4 bases and J lost 1, with 13 bases in between. The CDR3 has 15 residues. Germline-derived CDR1 and CDR2 are MDHEN and SYDVKM. The CDR3 nucleotides are TGTGCCAGCAGTTCAACGCGGGGATCGAACACTGAAGCTTTCTTT. As protein: CASSSTRGSNTEAFF.

The gene calls are TRBV19 and TRBJ1-4; 7 positions agree with TRBD1. The germline V gene has CDR1 LNHDA and CDR2 SQIVND (reference sequence). V lost 9 bases and J lost 3; bases outside the gene matches: 13. The CDR3 totals 16 residues. In nucleotides, the CDR3 is TGTGCCAGCCGACCCCTCGGGACAGTGTCTAATGAAAAACTGTTTTTT. Protein sequence: CASRPLGTVSNEKLFF.

The chain couples TRBV9 to TRBJ2-1; TRBD2 matches 11 bases. After removal of 0 bases from V and 0 bases from J, the junction contained 2 bases not matched to a gene. The CDR3 has 17 amino acids. The germline V gene encodes CDR1 SGDLS and CDR2 YYNGEE. The chain's CDR3 is CASSVGLAGRSYNEQFF. The DNA for the CDR3 is TGTGCCAGCAGCGTAGGACTAGCGGGGCGCTCCTACAATGAGCAGTTCTTC.

This clone has just one count. This sequence joins TRBV5-1 and TRBJ1-1, with 11 positions matching TRBD1. Germline V lookup: CDR1 SGHRS, CDR2 YFSETQ. This CDR3 comprises 14 residues. V was pared by 6 bases and J by 4 bases, with 5 bases of the junction left unmatched. The CDR3 bases are TGCGCCAGCAAGGTGGGGACAGGGGGCACTGAAGCTTTCTTT. As protein: CASKVGTGGTEAFF.

The CDR3 DNA is TGTGCCAGCCAAAGGGACACCACCGGGGAGCTGTTTTTT. Translated, it gives CASQRDTTGELFF. The chain joins TRBV18 to TRBJ2-2, with D possibly TRBD1 on 6 matching bases. This CDR3 comprises 13 residues. Trimming stripped 8 bases from V and 4 bases from J, with 11 bases between. Germline V lookup: CDR1 KGHSH, CDR2 LQKENI.

The V and J genes are TRBV5-1 and TRBJ1-2, with 8 bases aligning to TRBD1. Germline CDR1 SGHRS, CDR2 YFSETQ. The ends lost 6 bases at V and 5 bases at J; junction bases unmatched: 18. This CDR3 spans 17 amino acids. The CDR3 sequence is CASTLSQGAVSGYGYTF. The CDR3 DNA is TGCGCCAGCACGCTTTCCCAGGGGGCCGTCTCCGGTTATGGCTACACCTTC.

The V gene is TRBV27, the J gene TRBJ2-5, with 9 bases matching TRBD1. After removal of 6 bases from V and 5 bases from J, the junction contained 7 bases not matched to a gene. The germline V gene has CDR1 MNHEY and CDR2 SMNVEV (reference sequence). The length of the CDR3 is 14 residues. The CDR3 protein is CASSTGGVRETQYF. In DNA, the CDR3 is TGTGCCAGCAGCACAGGGGGCGTGAGGGAGACCCAGTACTTC.

The chain employs TRBV2 and TRBJ1-5, with TRBD1 matching 7 bases. Trimming cost V 7 bases and J 5 bases; bases outside gene matches: 5. Germline CDR1 is SNHLY and CDR2 is FYNNEI. This CDR3 region has 13 residues. This CDR3 reads CASTPGGYQPQHF. The CDR3 DNA reads as TGTGCCAGCACCCCAGGGGGTTATCAGCCCCAGCATTTT.

The chain has TRBV7-9 and TRBJ2-2; the match to TRBD2 covers 7 bases. The CDR3 extends over 15 amino acids. The V gene end was trimmed by 5 bases and the J gene end by 4 bases; junction bases not matched to a gene: 7. Germline CDR1 reads SEHNR; CDR2 reads FQNEAQ (reference sequence). CDR3 region: CASSPGRVTTGELFF. The CDR3 DNA reads TGTGCCAGCAGCCCTGGGAGGGTAACCACCGGGGAGCTGTTTTTT. The full variable domain, in which reference TRBV7-9 and TRBJ2-2 provide the parts outside the CDR3, is DTGVSQNPRHKITKRGQNVTFRCDPISEHNRLYWYRQTLGQGPEFLTYFQNEAQLEKSRLLSDRFSAERPKGSFSTLEIQRTEQGDSAMYLCASSPGRVTTGELFFGEGSRLTVL.